Listed below are T cell receptor beta chains from one sample, sequenced in a study of blood T cells in healthy people across ages. A single record per CDR3 protein comes from TCRdb applying MiXCR to the 5' RACE reads. Of about 1.1 million distinct CDR3 sequences in the sample, around two fifths were seen once. Sequencing was carried out using blood. These receptor sequences come from a man in his late teens or twenties in good health. CDR3s include the opening cysteine and the closing phenylalanine or tryptophan. The order of the fields is V gene, D gene, J gene, clone size, CDR3 DNA, CDR3 protein. A D gene is named only where the DNA matches it firmly. Clone size is given for some rows only: seen once, a few or many times, or a class if the clone is expanded.

V gene: TRBV6-5; D gene: NA; J gene: TRBJ1-1; clone size: NA; CDR3 DNA: TGTGCCAGCAGGGACGGACAGAGGGACACTGAAGCTTTCTTT; CDR3 protein: CASRDGQRDTEAFF
V gene: TRBV2; D gene: NA; J gene: TRBJ1-4; clone size: NA; CDR3 DNA: TGTGCCAGCAGAGACCCGGCAACTAATGAAAAACTGTTTTTT; CDR3 protein: CASRDPATNEKLFF
V gene: TRBV29-1; D gene: NA; J gene: TRBJ2-7; clone size: NA; CDR3 DNA: TGCAGCGCTGAACTGACGGGATCCAGCTACGAGCAGTACTTC; CDR3 protein: CSAELTGSSYEQYF
V gene: TRBV4-1; D gene: TRBD1; J gene: TRBJ1-5; clone size: once; CDR3 DNA: TGCGCCAGCAGCCGCGGGGACAGTTATAGCAATCAGCCCCAGCATTTT; CDR3 protein: CASSRGDSYSNQPQHF
V gene: TRBV4-1; D gene: NA; J gene: TRBJ2-1; clone size: few; CDR3 DNA: TGCGCCAGCAGCCAAGACAGGGGGGCAGGGAAATACAATGAGCAGTTCTTC; CDR3 protein: CASSQDRGAGKYNEQFF
V gene: TRBV4-2; D gene: TRBD1; J gene: TRBJ1-2; clone size: many; CDR3 DNA: TGTGCCAGCAGCCAAGGGACAGGGGACAACTATGGCTACACCTTC; CDR3 protein: CASSQGTGDNYGYTF
V gene: TRBV4-1; D gene: NA; J gene: TRBJ2-3; clone size: few; CDR3 DNA: TGCGCCAGCAGCCCCTTAGATCTCGGGTTCACAGATACGCAGTATTTT; CDR3 protein: CASSPLDLGFTDTQYF
V gene: TRBV6-2/TRBV6-3; D gene: NA; J gene: TRBJ2-7; clone size: NA; CDR3 DNA: TGTGCCAGTGTCCCCCCGGGGTTCTCCTACAATGAGCAGTACTTC; CDR3 protein: CASVPPGFSYNEQYF
V gene: TRBV5-1; D gene: TRBD2; J gene: TRBJ2-1; clone size: NA; CDR3 DNA: TGCGCCGACAGCCAGGGACTACTCTCGGGCAATGAGCAGTTCTTC; CDR3 protein: CADSQGLLSGNEQFF
V gene: TRBV20-1; D gene: NA; J gene: TRBJ1-1; clone size: NA; CDR3 DNA: TGCAGTGCTAGAGATTTCGGAAGGCAGGCAGCTTTCTTT; CDR3 protein: CSARDFGRQAAFF
V gene: TRBV11-2; D gene: NA; J gene: TRBJ1-2; clone size: few; CDR3 DNA: TGTGCCAGCAGCTTATTTGGTAGGGGAGACGACTATGGCTACACCTTC; CDR3 protein: CASSLFGRGDDYGYTF
V gene: TRBV20-1; D gene: NA; J gene: TRBJ2-1; clone size: NA; CDR3 DNA: TGCAGTGCTAGAGATCTCTCCTCGAGGCGCTCCTACAATGAGCAGTTCTTC; CDR3 protein: CSARDLSSRRSYNEQFF
V gene: TRBV13; D gene: NA; J gene: TRBJ1-6; clone size: NA; CDR3 DNA: TGTGCCAGCAGCCTTAAACGGACCGACTCACCCCTCCACTTT; CDR3 protein: CASSLKRTDSPLHF
V gene: TRBV20-1; D gene: TRBD1; J gene: TRBJ2-7; clone size: few; CDR3 DNA: TGCAGTGCTAGTTCGACCAGAGGGACAGCCTTAGACGAGCAGTACTTC; CDR3 protein: CSASSTRGTALDEQYF
V gene: TRBV6-5; D gene: NA; J gene: TRBJ1-4; clone size: NA; CDR3 DNA: TGTGCCAGCAGTGGGGGAGGCGGTAATGAAAAACTGTTTTTT; CDR3 protein: CASSGGGGNEKLFF
V gene: TRBV20-1; D gene: NA; J gene: TRBJ2-5; clone size: few; CDR3 DNA: TGCAGTGTCTCGCTGGACAGCCTCAGTAGGGATGAGCAGTACTTC; CDR3 protein: CSVSLDSLSRDEQYF
V gene: TRBV4-3; D gene: NA; J gene: TRBJ2-1; clone size: NA; CDR3 DNA: TGCGCCAGCAGCCAAACAGCCTACAATGAGCAGTTCTTC; CDR3 protein: CASSQTAYNEQFF